This T cell receptor (beta chain) was sequenced for a study of blood T cell repertoires in COVID-19. Study as a whole: Sites across the United States, Italy and Spain contributed samples from acute and convalescent COVID-19. T cells, B-cell-depleted T cells, or PBMCs provided the cDNA or gDNA that served as material.

Authors' methods: Reference gene primer amplification gave nucleated cell count estimates. Sequencing used immunoSEQ multiplex PCR; TCRdb keeps in-frame clones, though not all of them. The V and J calls and clone size are taken from that table; D and trimming were inferred from the DNA. The table lists 150,000 to 200,000 clones, about 88% of them singletons, with 2.5% in the top ten. V trimming: 4 bases; J trimming: 5 bases; junction bases outside the gene matches: 9. Germline V lookup: CDR1 MNHNS, CDR2 SASEGT. This CDR3 contains 16 residues. Sequencing input: peripheral blood. V and J are TRBV6-1 and TRBJ2-2; 8 positions match TRBD1. The clonotype comes from a woman at least 80 years old with COVID-19, enrolled during active disease. The CDR3 nucleotides are TGTGCCAGCAGTGCACGACTCGACAGGGGAACCGGGGAGCTGTTTTTT. Translation gives CASSARLDRGTGELFF.